The rows below give T cell receptor beta chains drawn from one sample of a study of PD-L1 blockade in urothelial cancer. The assay was immunoSEQ multiplex PCR, and TCRdb's table has in-frame clones only and misses some. The sample has 35,000 to 55,000 clones; about 83% are singletons. The sample consisted of PBMCs, taken around atezolizumab (anti-PD-L1) treatment. These receptors all stem from a man aged 55-75 years with urothelial cancer. Each CDR3 is given with its conserved first and last residue. The D gene is left open where the match is weak. Size is stated for part of the rows, as once, few or many counts, or as a class when the clone is expanded.

size | J | D | V | CDR3 | DNA
. | TRBJ2-5 | TRBD1 | TRBV28 | CASGRDRQETQYF | TGTGCCAGCGGCCGGGACAGACAAGAGACCCAGTACTTC
. | TRBJ2-7 | . | TRBV29-1 | CSVATGYSYEQYF | TGCAGCGTCGCTACAGGGTACTCCTACGAGCAGTACTTC
once | TRBJ2-6 | . | TRBV5-6 | CASSASSGANVLTF | TGTGCCAGCAGCGCGTCTTCTGGGGCCAACGTCCTGACTTTC
. | TRBJ2-7 | TRBD1 | TRBV6-1 | CASTDRSRSYEQYF | TGTGCCAGCACGGACAGGAGTCGCTCCTACGAGCAGTACTTC
. | TRBJ2-7 | . | TRBV27 | CASMLDSLSYEQYF | TGTGCCAGCATGCTGGACAGTCTCTCCTACGAGCAGTACTTC
. | TRBJ1-1 | TRBD1 | TRBV28 | CASWAPDRAPEAFF | TGTGCCAGCTGGGCCCCGGACAGGGCCCCTGAAGCTTTCTTT
. | TRBJ2-7 | . | TRBV18 | CASSPSGPTYEQYF | TGTGCCAGCTCACCTTCAGGGCCCACCTACGAGCAGTACTTC
. | TRBJ1-1 | . | TRBV19 | CASSRLGVLYTEAFF | TGTGCCAGTAGTCGCCTGGGAGTACTTTACACTGAAGCTTTCTTT
. | TRBJ2-5 | . | TRBV6-5 | CASSHSGGLQETQYF | TGTGCCAGCAGCCACTCGGGCGGGCTCCAAGAGACCCAGTACTTC
. | TRBJ2-5 | . | TRBV18 | CASSPDSWKTQYF | TGTGCCAGCTCACCGGACAGCTGGAAGACCCAGTACTTC
few | TRBJ1-4 | . | TRBV27 | CASKRGGGGNEKLFF | TGTGCCAGCAAGCGGGGTGGCGGTGGTAATGAAAAACTGTTTTTT
few | TRBJ2-7 | . | TRBV2 | CASTQQLASDEQYF | TGTGCCAGCACCCAACAATTAGCGAGCGACGAGCAGTACTTC
. | TRBJ2-7 | . | TRBV7-8 | CASSFSYLGEGFDEQYF | TGTGCCAGCAGCTTTTCCTATCTGGGAGAAGGTTTCGACGAGCAGTACTTC
. | TRBJ2-1 | . | TRBV7-7 | CASSLDGDEQFF | TGTGCTAGCAGCCTAGACGGTGATGAGCAGTTCTTC
once | TRBJ1-5 | TRBD1 | TRBV6-1 | CATIGQANQPQHF | TGTGCCACCATTGGACAGGCTAATCAGCCCCAGCATTTT
. | TRBJ1-1 | TRBD1 | TRBV5-4 | CASSAGQESTEAFF | TGTGCCAGCAGCGCTGGACAGGAGAGCACTGAAGCTTTCTTT
. | TRBJ1-2 | . | TRBV28 | CASSLEGPGYGYTF | TGTGCCAGCAGTTTAGAGGGCCCAGGCTATGGCTACACCTTC
. | TRBJ1-1 | . | TRBV2 | CASSERAVTEAFF | TGTGCCAGCAGTGAAAGAGCGGTAACTGAAGCTTTCTTT
. | TRBJ2-7 | . | TRBV27 | CASSLLASYEQYF | TGTGCCAGCAGTTTGCTAGCCTCATACGAGCAGTACTTC
. | TRBJ2-3 | TRBD2 | TRBV7-9 | CASSGGDADTQYF | TGTGCCAGCAGTGGGGGGGATGCAGATACGCAGTATTTT
. | TRBJ2-7 | . | TRBV28 | CASSLGGALNEQYF | TGTGCCAGCAGTTTAGGGGGGGCCTTAAACGAGCAGTACTTC
. | TRBJ1-4 | TRBD1 | TRBV2 | CASRDRGLTNEKLFF | TGTGCCAGCAGGGACAGGGGCCTAACTAATGAAAAACTGTTTTTT
. | TRBJ1-6 | TRBD1 | TRBV10-1 | CASRKAKKAGQGNSPLHF | TGCGCCAGCAGAAAAGCCAAGAAAGCCGGACAGGGAAATTCACCCCTCCACTTT
once | TRBJ2-3 | . | TRBV15 | CATSRDPVSTDTQYF | TGTGCCACCAGCAGAGACCCGGTTAGCACAGATACGCAGTATTTT
. | TRBJ1-2 | . | TRBV5-6 | CASGLTGFGYTF | TGTGCCAGCGGCCTAACGGGTTTCGGCTACACCTTC
. | TRBJ2-5 | . | TRBV23-1 | CASTQGNKRTQYF | TGCGCCAGTACACAGGGAAACAAGAGAACCCAGTACTTC
once | TRBJ2-3 | TRBD2 | TRBV5-1 | CASRPGGRSVVDTQYF | TGCGCCAGCAGACCGGGAGGGAGGTCTGTGGTAGATACGCAGTATTTT
. | TRBJ2-3 | TRBD1 | TRBV7-9 | CASSFYQGGTDTQYF | TGTGCCAGCAGCTTCTACCAGGGGGGCACAGATACGCAGTATTTT
. | TRBJ1-5 | . | TRBV2 | CASSEGRGLRQPQHF | TGTGCCAGCAGTGAAGGGAGGGGCCTCAGGCAGCCCCAGCATTTT
. | TRBJ2-1 | . | TRBV28 | CASSSTVSSYNEQFF | TGTGCCAGCAGTTCGACAGTCTCCTCCTACAATGAGCAGTTCTTC
. | TRBJ2-3 | . | TRBV6-1 | CASSELTGLVDTQYF | TGTGCCAGCAGTGAATTGACAGGTTTGGTGGATACGCAGTATTTT
. | TRBJ2-3 | . | TRBV7-6 | CASSLAANTDTQYF | TGTGCCAGCAGCTTAGCGGCAAACACAGATACGCAGTATTTT